One T cell receptor (beta chain) is described in this entry. Trimming took 2 bases from V and 4 from J, leaving 9 bases between them. The CDR3 consists of 13 residues. Germline V CDR1 and CDR2: SGHTA, FQGNSA. The data derive from a study of tumor-infiltrating lymphocytes in oesophageal squamous cell carcinoma. TCRdb reprocessed the PCR reads with MiXCR, giving one entry per CDR3 protein. The sample shows some 13,000 distinct CDR3 sequences, around 52% of them seen only once. Sequenced: esophageal tumor tissue. The chain has TRBV7-2 and TRBJ2-7; perhaps TRBD2 as D (6 bases). This receptor was identified in a female donor with esophageal squamous cell carcinoma. The chain's CDR3 is CASSLRREYEQYF. Written as DNA, the CDR3 is TGTGCCAGCAGCTTACGGAGGGAATACGAGCAGTACTTC.